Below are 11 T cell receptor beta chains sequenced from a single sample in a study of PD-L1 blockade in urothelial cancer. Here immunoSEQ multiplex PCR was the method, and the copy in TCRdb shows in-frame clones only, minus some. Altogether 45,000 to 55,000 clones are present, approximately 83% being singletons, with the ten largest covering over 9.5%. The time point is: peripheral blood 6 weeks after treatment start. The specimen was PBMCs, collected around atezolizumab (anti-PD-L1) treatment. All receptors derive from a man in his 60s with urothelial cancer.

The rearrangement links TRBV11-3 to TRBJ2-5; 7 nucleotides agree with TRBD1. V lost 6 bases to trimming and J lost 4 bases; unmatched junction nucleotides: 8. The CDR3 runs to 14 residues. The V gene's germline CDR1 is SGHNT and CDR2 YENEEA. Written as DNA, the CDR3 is TGTGCCAGCAGTACAGGGGTTTTAAGAGAGACCCAGTACTTC. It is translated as CASSTGVLRETQYF.

In DNA form, the CDR3 reads TGTGCCAGCAGTTACTCGAACACAGGGGGAGGTGGCTACACCTTC. Its protein is CASSYSNTGGGGYTF. The chain recombines TRBV6-6 with TRBJ1-2, with TRBD1 identical over 8 bases. The CDR3 covers 15 residues. V lost 0 bases, J lost 7 bases, and 7 bases stayed unmatched. Germline V gives CDR1 MNHNY, CDR2 SVGAGI (reference sequence).

The CDR3 DNA follows: TGTGCCAGCTCAACACTAGCGGGGGGTCGAGATACGCAGTATTTT. Protein: CASSTLAGGRDTQYF. The V and J genes are TRBV18 and TRBJ2-3, with 12 nucleotides matching TRBD2. The CDR3 loop spans 15 amino acids. V shed 5 bases and J 5 bases; nucleotides not matched to a gene: 5. Germline CDR1 reads KGHSH; CDR2 reads LQKENI.

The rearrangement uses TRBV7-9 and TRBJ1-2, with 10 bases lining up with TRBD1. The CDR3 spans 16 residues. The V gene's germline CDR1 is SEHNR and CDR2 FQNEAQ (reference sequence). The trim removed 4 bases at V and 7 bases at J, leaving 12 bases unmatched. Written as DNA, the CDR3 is TGTGCCAGCAGCTCGCCGGACCCGGGACAGGGGACTGGCTACACCTTC. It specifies CASSSPDPGQGTGYTF.

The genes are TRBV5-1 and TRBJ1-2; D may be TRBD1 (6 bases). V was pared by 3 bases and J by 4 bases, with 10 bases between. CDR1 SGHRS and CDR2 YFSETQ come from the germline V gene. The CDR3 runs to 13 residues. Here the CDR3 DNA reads TGCGCCAGCAGCTGGGACAACTTCTATGGCTACACCTTC. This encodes CASSWDNFYGYTF.

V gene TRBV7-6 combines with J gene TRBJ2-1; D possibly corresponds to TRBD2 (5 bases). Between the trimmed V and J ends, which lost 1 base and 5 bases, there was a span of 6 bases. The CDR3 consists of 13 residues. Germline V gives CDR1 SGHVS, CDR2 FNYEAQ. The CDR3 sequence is CASSLDGNNEQFF. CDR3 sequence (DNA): TGTGCCAGCAGCTTAGACGGGAACAATGAGCAGTTCTTC.

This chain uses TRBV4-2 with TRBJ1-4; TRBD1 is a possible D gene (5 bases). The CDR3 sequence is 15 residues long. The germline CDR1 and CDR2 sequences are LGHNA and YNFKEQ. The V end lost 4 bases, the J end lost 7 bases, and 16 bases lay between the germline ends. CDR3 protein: CASSPEKARGEKLFF. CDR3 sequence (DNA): TGTGCCAGCAGCCCAGAGAAGGCTAGGGGTGAAAAACTGTTTTTT.

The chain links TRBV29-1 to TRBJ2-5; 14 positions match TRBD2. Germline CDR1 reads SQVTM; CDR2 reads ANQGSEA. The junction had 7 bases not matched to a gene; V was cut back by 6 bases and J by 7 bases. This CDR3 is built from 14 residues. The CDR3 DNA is TGCAGCGTGATGACTAGCGGGGGGGCTTGGACCCAGTACTTC. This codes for CSVMTSGGAWTQYF.

The CDR3 here is CASNAGLRGYTF. The CDR3 nucleotides read TGTGCCAGCAACGCAGGCCTTAGAGGCTACACCTTC. The V and J genes are TRBV28 and TRBJ1-2; unclear D gene. The germline V gene encodes CDR1 MDHEN and CDR2 SYDVKM. This CDR3 is 12 amino acids long. Trimming removed 7 bases from V and 8 bases from J, with 14 bases in between.

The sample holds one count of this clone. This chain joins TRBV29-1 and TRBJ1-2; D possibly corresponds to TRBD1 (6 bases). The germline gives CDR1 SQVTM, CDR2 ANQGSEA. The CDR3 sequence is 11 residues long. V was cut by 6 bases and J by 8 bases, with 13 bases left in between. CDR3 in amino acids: CSVADRNGYTF. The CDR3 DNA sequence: TGCAGCGTGGCCGACAGGAACGGCTACACCTTC.

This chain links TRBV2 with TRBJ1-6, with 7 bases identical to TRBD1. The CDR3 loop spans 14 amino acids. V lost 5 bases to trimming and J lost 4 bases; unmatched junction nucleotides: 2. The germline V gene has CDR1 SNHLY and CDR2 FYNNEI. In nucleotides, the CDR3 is TGTGCCAGCAGTTTGGGACAGTATAATTCACCCCTCCACTTT. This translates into CASSLGQYNSPLHF.